Below, one TCR beta chain is given with its context. Its antigen is still unknown. This sample was included in a study of a mutant IDH1 vaccine in newly diagnosed glioma. Study summary: Every participant had undergone radiotherapy, temozolomide, or both before, and most underwent both.

Here immunoSEQ multiplex PCR was the method, and the copy in TCRdb shows in-frame clones only, minus some. The data hold 65,000 to 70,000 clones, with around 86% observed a single time. Time point noted: baseline, week 1 (first vaccination visit). Treatment: pre-vaccination baseline after standard-of-care therapy. New WHO grade 3 or 4 IDH1-mutant, ATRX-lost astrocytomas were present in all donors. Findings and caveats of the study: Immune responses arising from the vaccine appeared in about 93% of patients. Pseudoprogression seemed unrelated to changes in top peripheral T cell clonotypes.

The V gene's germline CDR1 is SGHDT and CDR2 YYEEEE. The CDR3 extends over 14 amino acids. V shed 4 bases and J shed 5 bases, with 16 bases lying between them. The chain is built from TRBV5-6 and TRBJ2-7; tentative D call: TRBD2 (6 bases). The TCR was taken from a man aged 30 to 39 with glioma. The sample here was PBMCs, taken from a glioma patient treated with radiotherapy, temozolomide or both. The CDR3 loop reads CASSRTVGGHEQYF. In DNA, the CDR3 is TGTGCCAGCAGCCGGACGGTGGGGGGTCACGAGCAGTACTTC.